These T cell receptor beta chains were read from a single sample in a study of shared clonotypes between healthy human individuals. Data came from immunoSEQ multiplex PCR; TCRdb stores just in-frame clones and leaves some out. The repertoire includes around 2.5 million clones, approximately 93% of them detected once, and around 0.4% sits in the top ten. The sequencing input was naive CD4+ T cells from PBMCs. Every receptor here comes from a man aged 18 to 30 in good health. Some clones in this sample may be carry-over from other donors' samples. CDR3s include the opening cysteine and the closing phenylalanine or tryptophan. Fields, in order: J gene, V gene, clone size, D gene, CDR3 protein, CDR3 DNA. The D gene is left open where the match is weak. A clone size is listed for some rows: how often the clone was seen (once, few, many), or a class if it is expanded.

TRBJ2-1	TRBV10-3	NA	TRBD2	CAISGTSSDEQFF	TGTGCCATCAGTGGGACTAGCAGCGATGAGCAGTTCTTC
TRBJ2-7	TRBV18	NA	TRBD1	CASSPQGAISYEQYF	TGTGCCAGCTCACCACAGGGGGCTATCTCCTACGAGCAGTACTTC
TRBJ1-6	TRBV7-9	NA	NA	CASSSLGLATYNSPLHF	TGTGCCAGCAGCTCCCTGGGGTTAGCCACCTATAATTCACCCCTCCACTTT
TRBJ2-1	TRBV6-1	NA	TRBD2	CASSAFTSGSVNEQFF	TGTGCCAGCAGTGCATTCACTAGCGGGAGTGTGAATGAGCAGTTCTTC
TRBJ1-1	TRBV6-5	NA	TRBD1	CASSLRDREYDEAFF	TGTGCCAGCAGCCTCCGGGACAGGGAATATGATGAAGCTTTCTTT
TRBJ2-5	TRBV18	NA	TRBD2	CASSPTTSGRAGETQYF	TGTGCCAGCTCACCAACGACTAGCGGGAGGGCCGGTGAGACCCAGTACTTC
TRBJ2-2	TRBV10-2	few	NA	CASTRIGELFF	TGCGCCAGCACCAGGATCGGGGAGCTGTTTTTT
TRBJ2-2	TRBV7-3	NA	NA	CASSLYGAGELFF	TGTGCCAGCAGCTTATATGGGGCCGGGGAGCTGTTTTTT
TRBJ1-1	TRBV10-3	few	NA	CAISGRGLEAFF	TGTGCCATCAGTGGTCGGGGCCTTGAAGCTTTCTTT
TRBJ1-4	TRBV5-4	NA	TRBD1	CASSLTGATNEKLFF	TGTGCCAGCAGTCTTACAGGGGCAACTAATGAAAAACTGTTTTTT
TRBJ2-7	TRBV21-1	NA	NA	CASSKGEVRFTKQYF	TGTGCCAGCAGCAAAGGGGAAGTACGTTTTACGAAGCAGTACTTC
TRBJ2-3	TRBV4-1	NA	TRBD2	CASSQEGLAGGPQIPQYF	TGCGCCAGCAGCCAAGAGGGACTAGCGGGAGGCCCACAGATACCGCAGTATTTT
TRBJ1-5	TRBV7-2	NA	NA	CASSLRVTSGQPQHF	TGTGCCAGCAGCTTAAGGGTTACCTCGGGGCAGCCCCAGCATTTT
TRBJ1-1	TRBV7-3	NA	NA	CASSRTGSVTEAFF	TGTGCCAGCAGCAGAACGGGGTCGGTCACTGAAGCTTTCTTT
TRBJ1-5	TRBV28	NA	NA	CASPHTRAAQPQHF	TGTGCCAGCCCCCACACCAGGGCCGCTCAGCCCCAGCATTTT
TRBJ2-4	TRBV4-1	NA	TRBD2	CASSLGSAGVDIQYF	TGCGCCAGCAGCCTTGGGTCAGCGGGAGTGGACATTCAGTACTTC
TRBJ2-5	TRBV11-2	NA	NA	CASSLGAGGETQYF	TGTGCCAGCAGCTTAGGGGCAGGAGGGGAGACCCAGTACTTC
TRBJ1-2	TRBV29-1	NA	NA	CSVEGTGTSAGDTF	TGCAGCGTTGAAGGCACCGGGACATCGGCCGGTGACACCTTC
TRBJ1-1	TRBV5-8	NA	TRBD1	CASSPTGEMNTEAFF	TGTGCCAGCAGCCCTACAGGGGAAATGAACACTGAAGCTTTCTTT
TRBJ1-3	TRBV28	NA	NA	CASTLGPDTIYF	TGTGCCAGCACTCTAGGACCGGACACCATATATTTT
TRBJ1-3	TRBV2	NA	NA	CASRADRTTGNTIYF	TGTGCCAGCAGGGCTGACAGAACTACTGGAAACACCATATATTTT
TRBJ2-5	TRBV2	NA	NA	CASSGTVQETQYF	TGTGCCAGCAGTGGGACAGTCCAAGAGACCCAGTACTTC
TRBJ1-1	TRBV5-1	NA	NA	CASSLVQENTEAFF	TGCGCCAGCAGCTTGGTTCAGGAGAACACTGAAGCTTTCTTT
TRBJ1-4	TRBV7-9	NA	NA	CASSLTGSSEKLFF	TGTGCCAGCAGCTTAACGGGGTCAAGTGAAAAACTGTTTTTT